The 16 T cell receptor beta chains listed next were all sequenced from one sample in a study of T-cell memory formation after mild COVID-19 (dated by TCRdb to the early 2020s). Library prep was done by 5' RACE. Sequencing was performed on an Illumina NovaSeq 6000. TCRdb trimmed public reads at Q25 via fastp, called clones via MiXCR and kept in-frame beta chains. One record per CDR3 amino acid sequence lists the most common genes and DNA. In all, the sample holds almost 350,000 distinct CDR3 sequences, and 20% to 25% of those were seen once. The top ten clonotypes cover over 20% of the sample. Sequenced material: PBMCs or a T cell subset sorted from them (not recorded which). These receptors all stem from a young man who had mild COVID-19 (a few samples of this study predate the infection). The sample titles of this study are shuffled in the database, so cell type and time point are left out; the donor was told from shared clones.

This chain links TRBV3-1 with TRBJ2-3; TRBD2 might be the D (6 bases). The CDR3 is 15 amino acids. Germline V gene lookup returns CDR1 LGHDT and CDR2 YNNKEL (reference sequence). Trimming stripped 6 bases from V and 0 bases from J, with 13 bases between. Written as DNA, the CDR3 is TGTGCCAGCAGATCCCGGGACTCCAGCACAGATACGCAGTATTTT. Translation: CASRSRDSSTDTQYF.

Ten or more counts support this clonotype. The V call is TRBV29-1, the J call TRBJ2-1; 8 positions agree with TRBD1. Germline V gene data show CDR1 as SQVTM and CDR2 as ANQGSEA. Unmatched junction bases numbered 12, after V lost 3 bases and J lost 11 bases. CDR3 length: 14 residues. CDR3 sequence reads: CSVETGAPFGKQFF. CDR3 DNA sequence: TGCAGCGTTGAGACAGGGGCCCCCTTCGGGAAGCAGTTCTTC.

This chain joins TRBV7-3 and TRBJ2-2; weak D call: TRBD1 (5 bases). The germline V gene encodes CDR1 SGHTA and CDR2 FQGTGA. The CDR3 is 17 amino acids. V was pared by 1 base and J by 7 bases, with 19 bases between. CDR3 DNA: TGTGCCAGCAGCTTAAGACCCCCGACAGCGACAATCGGGGAGCTGTTTTTT. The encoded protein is CASSLRPPTATIGELFF.

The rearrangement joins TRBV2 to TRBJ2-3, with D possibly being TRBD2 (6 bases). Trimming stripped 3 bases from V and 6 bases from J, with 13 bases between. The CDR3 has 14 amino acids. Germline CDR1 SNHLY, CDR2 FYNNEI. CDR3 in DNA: TGTGCCAGCAGTGATGCGGGGAGAGGTGATACGCAGTATTTT. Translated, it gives CASSDAGRGDTQYF.

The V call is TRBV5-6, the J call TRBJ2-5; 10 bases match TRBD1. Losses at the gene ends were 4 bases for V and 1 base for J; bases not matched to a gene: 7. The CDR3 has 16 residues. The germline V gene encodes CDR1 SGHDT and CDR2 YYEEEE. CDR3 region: CASSRQGASTQETQYF. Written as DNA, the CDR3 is TGTGCCAGCAGCCGACAGGGGGCGTCCACCCAAGAGACCCAGTACTTC.

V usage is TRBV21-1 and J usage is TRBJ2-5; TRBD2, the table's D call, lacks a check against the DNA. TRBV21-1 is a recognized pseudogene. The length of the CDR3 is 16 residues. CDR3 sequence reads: CASSKFGGGPQETQYF. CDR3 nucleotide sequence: TGTGCCAGCAGCAAATTTGGCGGGGGGCCCCAAGAGACCCAGTACTTC.

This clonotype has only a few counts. For the CDR3, the DNA is TGTGCCAAAGGGACGGTGAACACCGGGGAGCTGTTTTTT. It specifies CAKGTVNTGELFF. The chain uses TRBV2 and TRBJ2-2, with D possibly being TRBD1 or TRBD2 (5 bases each). The CDR3 covers 13 residues. Trimming left V 10 bases short and J 1 base short, with 10 bases between. CDR1 is SNHLY and CDR2 is FYNNEI in the germline V gene.

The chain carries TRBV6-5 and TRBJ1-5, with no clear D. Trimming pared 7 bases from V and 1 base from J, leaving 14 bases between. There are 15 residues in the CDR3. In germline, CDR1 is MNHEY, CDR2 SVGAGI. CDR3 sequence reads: CASTPDGSSNQPQHF. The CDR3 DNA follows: TGTGCCAGCACCCCGGACGGGTCAAGCAATCAGCCCCAGCATTTT.

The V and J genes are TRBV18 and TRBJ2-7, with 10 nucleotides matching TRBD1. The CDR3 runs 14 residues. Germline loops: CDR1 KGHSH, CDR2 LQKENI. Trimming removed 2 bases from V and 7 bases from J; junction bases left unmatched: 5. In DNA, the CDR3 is TGTGCCAGCTCACCAGAGACAGGGGGCGCGGAGCAGTACGTC. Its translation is CASSPETGGAEQYV.

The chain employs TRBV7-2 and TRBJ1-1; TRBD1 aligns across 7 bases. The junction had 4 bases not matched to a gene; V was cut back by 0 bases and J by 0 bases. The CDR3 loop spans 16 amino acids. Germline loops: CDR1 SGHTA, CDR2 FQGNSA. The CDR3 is CASSLAGQLMNTEAFF. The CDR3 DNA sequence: TGTGCCAGCAGCTTAGCGGGACAGCTAATGAACACTGAAGCTTTCTTT. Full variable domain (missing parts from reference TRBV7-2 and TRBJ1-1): GAGVSQSPSNKVTEKGKDVELRCDPISGHTALYWYRQSLGQGLEFLIYFQGNSAPDKSGLPSDRFSAERTGGSVSTLTIQRTQQEDSAVYLCASSLAGQLMNTEAFFGQGTRLTVV.

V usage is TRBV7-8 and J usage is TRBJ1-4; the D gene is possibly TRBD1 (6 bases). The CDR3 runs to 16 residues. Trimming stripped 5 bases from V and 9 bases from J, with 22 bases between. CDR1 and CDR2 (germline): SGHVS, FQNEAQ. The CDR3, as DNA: TGTGCCAGCAGCCCAGACTGGGACCAGGGGATTAAAAAACTGTTTTTT. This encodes CASSPDWDQGIKKLFF.

The CDR3: CASSASGGALTQETQYF. The CDR3 DNA sequence: TGTGCCAGCAGTGCTAGCGGGGGGGCGTTAACCCAAGAGACCCAGTACTTC. J is TRBJ2-5 and V is TRBV12-3 or TRBV12-4; TRBD2 aligns across 12 bases. V trimming: 5 bases; J trimming: 1 base; junction bases outside the gene matches: 8. The CDR3 is 17 amino acids.

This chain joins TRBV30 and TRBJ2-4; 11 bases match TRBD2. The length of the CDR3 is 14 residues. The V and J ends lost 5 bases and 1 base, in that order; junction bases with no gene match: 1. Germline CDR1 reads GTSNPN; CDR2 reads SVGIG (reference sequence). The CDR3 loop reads CAWSSGGAKNIQYF. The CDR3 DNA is TGTGCCTGGTCTAGCGGGGGGGCCAAAAACATTCAGTACTTC.

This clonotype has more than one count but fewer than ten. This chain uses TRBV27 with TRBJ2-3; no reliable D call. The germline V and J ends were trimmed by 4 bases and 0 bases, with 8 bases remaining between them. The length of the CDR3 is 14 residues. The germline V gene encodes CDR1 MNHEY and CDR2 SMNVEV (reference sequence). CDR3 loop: CASSYTTSTDTQYF. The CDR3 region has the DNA TGTGCCAGCAGTTACACGACCAGCACAGATACGCAGTATTTT.

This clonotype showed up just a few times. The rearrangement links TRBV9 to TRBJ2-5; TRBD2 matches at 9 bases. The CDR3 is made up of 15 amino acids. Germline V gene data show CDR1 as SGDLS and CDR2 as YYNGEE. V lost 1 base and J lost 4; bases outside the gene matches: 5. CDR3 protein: CASSVTPAGGETQYF. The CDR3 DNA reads TGTGCCAGCAGCGTAACTCCAGCGGGGGGAGAGACCCAGTACTTC.

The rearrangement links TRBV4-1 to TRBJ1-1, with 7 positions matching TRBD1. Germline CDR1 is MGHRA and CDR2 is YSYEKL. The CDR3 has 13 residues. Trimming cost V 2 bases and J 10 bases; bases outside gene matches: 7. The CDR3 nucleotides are TGCGCCAGCAGCCAACTGGGGGACAGTGGAGCTTTCTTT. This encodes CASSQLGDSGAFF.